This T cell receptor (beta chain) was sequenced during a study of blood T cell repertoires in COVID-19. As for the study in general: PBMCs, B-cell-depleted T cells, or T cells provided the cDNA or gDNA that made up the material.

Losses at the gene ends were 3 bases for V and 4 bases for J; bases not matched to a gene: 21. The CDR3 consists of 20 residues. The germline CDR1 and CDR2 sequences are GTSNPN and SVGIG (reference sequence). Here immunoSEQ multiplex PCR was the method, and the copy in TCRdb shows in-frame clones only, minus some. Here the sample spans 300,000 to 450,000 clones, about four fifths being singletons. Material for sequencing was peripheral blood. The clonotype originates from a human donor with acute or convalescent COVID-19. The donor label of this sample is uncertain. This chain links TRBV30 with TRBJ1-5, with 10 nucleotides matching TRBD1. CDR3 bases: TGTGCCTGGAGGAGGGGCACTCAGACAGGGGGCATCCTTGGAAATCAGCCCCAGCATTTT. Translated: CAWRRGTQTGGILGNQPQHF.